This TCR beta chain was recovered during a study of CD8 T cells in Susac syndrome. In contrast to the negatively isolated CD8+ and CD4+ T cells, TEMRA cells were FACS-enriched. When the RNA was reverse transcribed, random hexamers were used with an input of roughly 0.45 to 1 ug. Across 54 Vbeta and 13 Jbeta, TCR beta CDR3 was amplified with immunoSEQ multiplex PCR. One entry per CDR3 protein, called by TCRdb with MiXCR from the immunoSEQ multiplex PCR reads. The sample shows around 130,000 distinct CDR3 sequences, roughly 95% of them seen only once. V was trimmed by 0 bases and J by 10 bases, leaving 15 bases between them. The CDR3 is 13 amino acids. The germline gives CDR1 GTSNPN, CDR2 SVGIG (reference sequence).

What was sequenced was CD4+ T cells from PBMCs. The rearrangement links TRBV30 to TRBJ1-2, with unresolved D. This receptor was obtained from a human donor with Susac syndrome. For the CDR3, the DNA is TGTGCCTGGAGTGTTGGAGGGCCGATAAACTACACCTTC. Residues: CAWSVGGPINYTF.